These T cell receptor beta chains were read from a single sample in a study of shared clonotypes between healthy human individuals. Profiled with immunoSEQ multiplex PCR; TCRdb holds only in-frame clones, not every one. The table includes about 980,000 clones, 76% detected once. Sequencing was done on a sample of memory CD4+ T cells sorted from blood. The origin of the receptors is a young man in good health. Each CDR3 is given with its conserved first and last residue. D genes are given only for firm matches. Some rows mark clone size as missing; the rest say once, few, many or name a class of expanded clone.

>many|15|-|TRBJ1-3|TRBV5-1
CASSDGRGPGNTIYF
TGCGCCAGCAGTGATGGACGGGGGCCCGGAAACACCATATATTTT
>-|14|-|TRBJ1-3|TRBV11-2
CASSLGFSGNTIYF
TGTGCCAGCAGCTTAGGATTTTCCGGAAACACCATATATTTT
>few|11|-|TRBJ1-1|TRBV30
CAWGRDTEAFF
TGTGCCTGGGGACGGGACACTGAAGCTTTCTTT
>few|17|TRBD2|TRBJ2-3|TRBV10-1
CASSEPLAGGGGDTQYF
TGCGCCAGCAGTGAGCCCCTAGCGGGAGGCGGGGGAGATACGCAGTATTTT
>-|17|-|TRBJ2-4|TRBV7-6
CASSSLAVGAAKNIQYF
TGTGCCAGCAGCTCACTCGCCGTAGGGGCGGCCAAAAACATTCAGTACTTC
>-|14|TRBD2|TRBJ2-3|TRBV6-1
CASSLAGRTDTQYF
TGTGCCAGCAGCCTAGCGGGGAGGACAGATACGCAGTATTTT
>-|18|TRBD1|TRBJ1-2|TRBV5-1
CASSFTPQLQGPREGYTF
TGCGCCAGCAGCTTTACTCCCCAACTACAGGGGCCCCGGGAGGGCTACACCTTC
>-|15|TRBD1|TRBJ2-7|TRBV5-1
CASSVGQGVSYEQYF
TGCGCCAGCAGCGTCGGACAGGGGGTATCCTACGAGCAGTACTTC
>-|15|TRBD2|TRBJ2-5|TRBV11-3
CASSSSRGREETQYF
TGTGCCAGCAGCTCCTCGCGCGGGAGGGAAGAGACCCAGTACTTC
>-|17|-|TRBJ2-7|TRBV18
CASSPQGRGHLGYEQYF
TGTGCCAGCTCACCACAGGGCCGGGGGCACCTCGGGTACGAGCAGTACTTC
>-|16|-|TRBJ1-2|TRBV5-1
CASSLSPGQEMYGYTF
TGCGCCAGCAGCTTATCGCCGGGGCAAGAGATGTATGGCTACACCTTC
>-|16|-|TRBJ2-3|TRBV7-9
CASSRKGVIGTDTQYF
TGTGCCAGCAGCCGCAAAGGGGTAATCGGCACAGATACGCAGTATTTT
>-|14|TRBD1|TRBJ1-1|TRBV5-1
CASKPTGENTEAFF
TGCGCCAGTAAACCGACAGGGGAGAACACTGAAGCTTTCTTT
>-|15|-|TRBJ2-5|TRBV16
CASSQGNRGTETQYF
TGTGCCAGCAGCCAAGGGAACCGGGGGACGGAGACCCAGTACTTC
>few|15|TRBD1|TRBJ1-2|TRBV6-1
CASVRSTGGFDGYTF
TGTGCCAGCGTACGCTCGACAGGGGGCTTTGATGGCTACACCTTC
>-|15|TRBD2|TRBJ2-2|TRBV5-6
CASSFSGLNTGELFF
TGTGCCAGCAGCTTTAGCGGGTTGAACACCGGGGAGCTGTTTTTT
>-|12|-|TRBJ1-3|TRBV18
CASSASGNTIYF
TGTGCCAGCTCCGCATCTGGAAACACCATATATTTT
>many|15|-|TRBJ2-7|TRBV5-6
CASSPLVAGSYEQYF
TGTGCCAGCAGCCCCCTGGTGGCAGGTTCCTACGAGCAGTACTTC
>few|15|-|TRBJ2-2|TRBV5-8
CASSLYGANTGELFF
TGTGCCAGCAGCTTATACGGGGCGAACACCGGGGAGCTGTTTTTT
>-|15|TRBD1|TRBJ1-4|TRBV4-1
CASSQWGQGVEKLFF
TGCGCCAGCAGCCAGTGGGGACAGGGCGTTGAAAAACTGTTTTTT
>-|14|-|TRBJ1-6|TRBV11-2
CASSLGARNSPLHF
TGTGCCAGCAGCTTAGGCGCGAGAAATTCACCCCTCCACTTT
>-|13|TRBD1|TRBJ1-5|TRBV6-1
CASRAGGIQPQHF
TGTGCCAGCAGGGCAGGGGGCATACAGCCCCAGCATTTT
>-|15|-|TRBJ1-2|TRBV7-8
CASSPRQPGGYGYTF
TGTGCCAGCAGCCCCCGACAGCCTGGGGGCTATGGCTACACCTTC
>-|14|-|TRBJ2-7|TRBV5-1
CASSLGIEVYEQYF
TGCGCCAGCAGCTTGGGAATCGAGGTCTACGAGCAGTACTTC
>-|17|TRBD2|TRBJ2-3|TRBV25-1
CASSEKASSGSTDTQYF
TGTGCCAGCAGTGAAAAAGCATCTAGCGGGAGCACAGATACGCAGTATTTT
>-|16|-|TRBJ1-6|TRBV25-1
CASSAAGFATLSPLHF
TGTGCCAGCAGTGCGGCCGGGTTTGCGACCCTATCACCCCTCCACTTT
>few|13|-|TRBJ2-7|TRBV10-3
CAISRGQTYEQYF
TGTGCCATCAGTCGGGGGCAGACCTACGAGCAGTACTTC
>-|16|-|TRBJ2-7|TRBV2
CASSEWGTALGYEQYF
TGTGCCAGCAGTGAGTGGGGTACGGCCCTAGGCTACGAGCAGTACTTC
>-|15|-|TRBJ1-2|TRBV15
CATSRDLAEPYGYTF
TGTGCCACCAGCAGAGATCTCGCTGAACCCTATGGCTACACCTTC
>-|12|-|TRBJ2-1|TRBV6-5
CASGGNYNEQFF
TGTGCCAGCGGGGGGAATTACAATGAGCAGTTCTTC
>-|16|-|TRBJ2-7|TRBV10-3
CAISERRPVGEGEQYF
TGTGCCATCAGTGAGCGGAGACCCGTCGGGGAAGGAGAGCAGTACTTC
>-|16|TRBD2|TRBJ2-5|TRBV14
CASSPFGLAGAWTQYF
TGTGCCAGCAGCCCTTTTGGACTAGCGGGAGCTTGGACCCAGTACTTC
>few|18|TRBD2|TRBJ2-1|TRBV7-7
CASSLRVTSGTYPHEQFF
TGTGCTAGCAGCCTACGGGTGACTAGCGGGACCTACCCCCATGAGCAGTTCTTC
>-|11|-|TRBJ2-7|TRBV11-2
CASSRSYEQYF
TGTGCCAGCAGCCGCAGCTACGAGCAGTACTTC
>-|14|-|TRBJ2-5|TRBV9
CASSVAGQQETQYF
TGTGCCAGCAGCGTCGCGGGACAGCAAGAGACCCAGTACTTC
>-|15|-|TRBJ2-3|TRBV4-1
CASSQEDAKADTQYF
TGCGCCAGCAGCCAAGAAGACGCAAAGGCAGATACGCAGTATTTT
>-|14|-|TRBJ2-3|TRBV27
CASSYRGRADTQYF
TGTGCCAGCAGCTATAGGGGTAGAGCAGATACGCAGTATTTT
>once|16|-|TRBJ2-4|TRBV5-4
CASTYAGSNAKNIQYF
TGTGCCAGCACCTACGCGGGTAGCAACGCCAAAAACATTCAGTACTTC
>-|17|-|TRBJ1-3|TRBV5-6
CASSLEGVGRRGNTIYF
TGTGCCAGCAGCTTGGAGGGAGTAGGCCGGCGTGGGAACACCATATATTTT
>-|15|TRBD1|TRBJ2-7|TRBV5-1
CASSALQGTAYEQYF
TGCGCCAGCAGCGCCCTACAGGGGACCGCCTACGAGCAGTACTTC
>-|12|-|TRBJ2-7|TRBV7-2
CASSPTLREQYF
TGTGCCAGCAGCCCCACCCTCCGCGAGCAGTACTTC
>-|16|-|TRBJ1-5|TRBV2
CASRTGAVRSNQPQHF
TGTGCCAGCAGGACAGGCGCGGTGAGGAGCAATCAGCCCCAGCATTTT
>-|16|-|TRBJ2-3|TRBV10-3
CAISSRATKSTDTQYF
TGTGCCATCAGCAGCAGGGCCACAAAAAGCACAGATACGCAGTATTTT
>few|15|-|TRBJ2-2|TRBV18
CASSPNRQNTGELFF
TGTGCCAGCTCACCGAACCGACAGAACACCGGGGAGCTGTTTTTT
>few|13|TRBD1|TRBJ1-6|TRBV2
CASSGGQGAPLHF
TGTGCCAGCAGTGGGGGACAGGGCGCACCCCTCCACTTT
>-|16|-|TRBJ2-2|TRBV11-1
CASSPYGGLNTGELFF
TGTGCCAGCAGCCCCTATGGCGGGTTGAACACCGGGGAGCTGTTTTTT
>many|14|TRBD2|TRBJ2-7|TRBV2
CASGGLAASYEQYF
TGTGCCAGCGGCGGACTAGCGGCGTCCTACGAGCAGTACTTC
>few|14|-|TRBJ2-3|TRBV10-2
CASSRLTSTDTQYF
TGCGCCAGCAGTCGACTAACTAGCACAGATACGCAGTATTTT
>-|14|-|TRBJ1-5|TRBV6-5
CASRPFAGNQPQHF
TGTGCCAGCAGACCCTTTGCGGGCAATCAGCCCCAGCATTTT
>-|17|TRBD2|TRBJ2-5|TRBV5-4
CASSPAGTSGPQETQYF
TGTGCCAGCAGCCCAGCCGGGACTAGCGGACCCCAAGAGACCCAGTACTTC
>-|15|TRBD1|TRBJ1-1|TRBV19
CASSKVTGVNTEAFF
TGTGCCAGCAGTAAGGTGACAGGGGTAAACACTGAAGCTTTCTTT
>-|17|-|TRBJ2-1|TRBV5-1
CASSLRGGQSSYNEQFF
TGCGCCAGCAGCTTAAGAGGGGGGCAGAGCTCCTACAATGAGCAGTTCTTC